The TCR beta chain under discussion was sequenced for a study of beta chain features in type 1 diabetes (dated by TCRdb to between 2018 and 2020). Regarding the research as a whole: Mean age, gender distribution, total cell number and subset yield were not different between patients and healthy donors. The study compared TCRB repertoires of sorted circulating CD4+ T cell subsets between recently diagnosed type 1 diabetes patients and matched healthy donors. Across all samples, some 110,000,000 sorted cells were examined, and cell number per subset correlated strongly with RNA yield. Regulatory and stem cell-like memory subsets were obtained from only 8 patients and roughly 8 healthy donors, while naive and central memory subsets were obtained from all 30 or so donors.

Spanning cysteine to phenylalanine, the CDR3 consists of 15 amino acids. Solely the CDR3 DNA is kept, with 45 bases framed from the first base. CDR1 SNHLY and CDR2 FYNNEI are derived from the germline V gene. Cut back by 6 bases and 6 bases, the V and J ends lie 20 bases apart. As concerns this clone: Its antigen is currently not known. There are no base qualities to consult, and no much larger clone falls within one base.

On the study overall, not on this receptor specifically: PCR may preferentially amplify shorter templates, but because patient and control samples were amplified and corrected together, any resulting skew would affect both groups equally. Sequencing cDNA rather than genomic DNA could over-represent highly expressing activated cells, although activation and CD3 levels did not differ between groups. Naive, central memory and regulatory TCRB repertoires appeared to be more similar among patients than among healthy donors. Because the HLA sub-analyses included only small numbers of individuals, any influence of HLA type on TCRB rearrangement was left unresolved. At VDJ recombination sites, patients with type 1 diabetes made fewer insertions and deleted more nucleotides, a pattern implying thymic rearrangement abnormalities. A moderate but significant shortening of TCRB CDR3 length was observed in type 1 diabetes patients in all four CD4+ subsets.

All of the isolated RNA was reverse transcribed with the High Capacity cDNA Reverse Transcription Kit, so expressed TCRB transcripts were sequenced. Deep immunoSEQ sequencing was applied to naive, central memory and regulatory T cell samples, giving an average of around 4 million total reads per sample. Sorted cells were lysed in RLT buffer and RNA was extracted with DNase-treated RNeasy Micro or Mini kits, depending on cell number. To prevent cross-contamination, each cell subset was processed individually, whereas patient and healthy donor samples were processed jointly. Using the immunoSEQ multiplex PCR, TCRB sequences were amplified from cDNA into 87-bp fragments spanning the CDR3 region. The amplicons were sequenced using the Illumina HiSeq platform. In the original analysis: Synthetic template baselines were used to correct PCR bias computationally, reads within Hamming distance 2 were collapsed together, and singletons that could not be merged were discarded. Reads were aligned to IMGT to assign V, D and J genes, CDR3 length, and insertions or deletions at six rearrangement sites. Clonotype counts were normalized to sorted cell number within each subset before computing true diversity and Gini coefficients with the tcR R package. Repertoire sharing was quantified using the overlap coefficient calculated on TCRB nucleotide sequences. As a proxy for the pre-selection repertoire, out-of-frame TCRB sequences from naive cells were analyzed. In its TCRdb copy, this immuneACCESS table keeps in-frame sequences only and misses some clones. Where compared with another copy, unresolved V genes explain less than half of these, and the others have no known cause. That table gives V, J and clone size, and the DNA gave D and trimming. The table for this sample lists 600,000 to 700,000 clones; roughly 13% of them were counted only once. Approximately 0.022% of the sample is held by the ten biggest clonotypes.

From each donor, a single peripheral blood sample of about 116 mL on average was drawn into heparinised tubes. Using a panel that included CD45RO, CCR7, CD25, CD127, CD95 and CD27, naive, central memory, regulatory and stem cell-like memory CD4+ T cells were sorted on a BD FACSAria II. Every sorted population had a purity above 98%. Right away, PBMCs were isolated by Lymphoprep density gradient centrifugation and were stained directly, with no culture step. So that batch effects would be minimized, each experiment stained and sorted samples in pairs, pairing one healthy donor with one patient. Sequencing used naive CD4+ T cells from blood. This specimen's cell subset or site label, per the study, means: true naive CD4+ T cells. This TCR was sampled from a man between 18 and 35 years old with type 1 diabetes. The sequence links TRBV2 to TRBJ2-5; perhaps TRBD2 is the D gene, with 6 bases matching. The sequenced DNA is TGTGCCAGCAGGGACGGGACTTACCTAGGGAAGACCCAGTACTTC. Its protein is CASRDGTYLGKTQYF.